Each of the 9 T cell receptor beta chains below was sequenced from the same sample in a study of blood T cell repertoires in COVID-19. Repertoires were generated with immunoSEQ multiplex PCR, while TCRdb's copy carries only in-frame clones and drops some. The sample consists of tens of thousands of clones, more than 80% of them appearing once. Sequenced: peripheral blood. The receptors come from a woman aged 70-85 years with acute or convalescent COVID-19.

J is TRBJ1-4 and V is TRBV7-7; no clear D gene. The V gene's germline CDR1 is SSHAT and CDR2 FNYEAQ (reference sequence). The V gene lost 1 base and the J gene lost 0 bases, with 6 bases spanning the gap. There are 15 residues in the CDR3. The CDR3 is CASSLGRTTNEKLFF. The CDR3 DNA reads as TGTGCCAGCAGCTTAGGGCGGACAACTAATGAAAAACTGTTTTTT.

Concerning this clone itself: Its ends do not fully match the called genes, so a read error is possible. The chain has TRBV7-7 and TRBJ1-1, with unresolved D. Germline V gives CDR1 SSHAT, CDR2 FNYEAQ (reference sequence). The CDR3 runs 15 residues. CDR3 amino acids: CASSLEVAGSDEAFF. Written as DNA, the CDR3 is TGTGCTAGCAGCTTAGAAGTGGCCGGGAGTGATGAAGCTTTCTTT.

V and J are TRBV29-1 and TRBJ2-7; 7 nucleotides agree with TRBD2. Germline CDR1 SQVTM, CDR2 ANQGSEA. This CDR3 contains 13 residues. Losses at the gene ends were 2 bases for V and 3 bases for J; bases not matched to a gene: 4. CDR3 nucleotides: TGCAGCGTTGAAAACCCGGGAGGCTACGAGCAGTACTTC. It codes for CSVENPGGYEQYF.

The gene calls are TRBV25-1 and TRBJ1-5; TRBD1 matches 10 bases. The ends lost 7 bases at V and 4 bases at J; junction bases unmatched: 4. Looked up from germline, CDR1 is MGHDK and CDR2 is SYGVNS. This CDR3 contains 14 residues. The CDR3 spells CASNGDRGNQPQHF. CDR3 nucleotide sequence: TGTGCCAGCAACGGGGACAGGGGTAATCAGCCCCAGCATTTT.

J is TRBJ2-7 and V is TRBV27, with D possibly being TRBD2 (6 bases). Trimming removed 6 bases at V and 5 bases at J, with 17 bases between. This CDR3 comprises 14 residues. Germline CDR1 reads MNHEY; CDR2 reads SMNVEV (reference sequence). The CDR3 loop is CASRSGGRSHEQYF. CDR3 in DNA: TGTGCCAGCAGATCTGGGGGGAGAAGCCACGAGCAGTACTTC.

J is TRBJ1-1 and V is TRBV5-1; no reliable D call. The CDR3 contains 13 residues. CDR1 is SGHRS and CDR2 is YFSETQ in the germline V gene. Trimming removed 1 base from V and 2 bases from J, with 6 bases in between. The CDR3 DNA reads as TGCGCCAGCAGCTTGACAGCTAACACTGAAGCTTTCTTT. This translates into CASSLTANTEAFF.

The chain is built from TRBV6-6 and TRBJ2-2; D is perhaps TRBD2 (5 bases). The V gene's germline CDR1 is MNHNY and CDR2 SVGAGI (reference sequence). V was pared by 0 bases and J by 0 bases, with 8 bases between. The CDR3 runs 16 residues. The DNA for the CDR3 is TGTGCCAGCAGTTACTCGGGCGGGTCGAACACCGGGGAGCTGTTTTTT. Translation: CASSYSGGSNTGELFF.

The chain is built from TRBV5-1 and TRBJ1-1, with D possibly matching TRBD1 (5 bases). This CDR3 is built from 14 residues. Per the germline V gene, CDR1 is SGHRS and CDR2 is YFSETQ. V lost 4 bases and J 5 bases, leaving 15 bases between the germline ends. In nucleotides, the CDR3 is TGCGCCAGCAGCCCAGACGCAGGGAGGACTGAAGCTTTCTTT. Translated, it gives CASSPDAGRTEAFF.

The chain couples TRBV18 to TRBJ1-3; TRBD1 is a possible D gene (6 bases). Germline values: CDR1 KGHSH, CDR2 LQKENI. The CDR3 totals 14 residues. V lost 6 bases and J 2 bases, leaving 11 bases between the germline ends. CDR3 loop: CASSPDRTGNTIYF. The CDR3 DNA reads as TGTGCCAGCTCCCCGGACAGAACTGGAAACACCATATATTTT.